These T cell receptor beta chains were read from a single sample in a study of cytomegalovirus exposure and HLA in healthy donors. The table came from immunoSEQ multiplex PCR; TCRdb's copy has only in-frame clones and leaves some out. The sample yields over 200,000 clones, around 85% seen once. The sequencing input was PBMCs. The receptors were sampled from a human donor in good health. Each CDR3 is given with its conserved first and last residue. D genes are given only for firm matches. The size entry is marked missing in some rows and otherwise reads once, few, many or a size class.

v_call: TRBV7-9; clone_size: NA; j_call: TRBJ2-7; d_call: TRBD2; cdr3_aa: CASSIGLAGAYEQYF; cdr3_nt: TGTGCCAGCAGCATCGGACTAGCGGGCGCCTACGAGCAGTACTTC
v_call: TRBV30; clone_size: NA; j_call: TRBJ1-1; d_call: NA; cdr3_aa: CAWTHGWNTEAFF; cdr3_nt: TGTGCCTGGACCCACGGGTGGAACACTGAAGCTTTCTTT
v_call: TRBV29-1; clone_size: once; j_call: TRBJ2-7; d_call: TRBD2; cdr3_aa: CSVEEESGSSYEQYF; cdr3_nt: TGCAGCGTTGAAGAGGAGAGCGGGAGCTCCTACGAGCAGTACTTC
v_call: TRBV28; clone_size: once; j_call: TRBJ2-7; d_call: TRBD2; cdr3_aa: CASSDWSGASYEQYF; cdr3_nt: TGTGCCAGCAGTGACTGGAGCGGGGCGTCCTACGAGCAGTACTTC
v_call: TRBV7-9; clone_size: NA; j_call: TRBJ2-7; d_call: NA; cdr3_aa: CASSLPGREQYF; cdr3_nt: TGTGCCAGCAGCTTACCGGGAAGGGAGCAGTACTTC
v_call: TRBV7-2; clone_size: NA; j_call: TRBJ1-1; d_call: NA; cdr3_aa: CASSLYGGGTEAFF; cdr3_nt: TGTGCCAGCAGCTTATATGGGGGGGGCACTGAAGCTTTCTTT
v_call: TRBV18; clone_size: NA; j_call: TRBJ2-5; d_call: NA; cdr3_aa: CASSQGLGEETQYF; cdr3_nt: TGTGCCAGCTCACAGGGACTCGGAGAGGAGACCCAGTACTTC
v_call: TRBV15; clone_size: once; j_call: TRBJ1-3; d_call: NA; cdr3_aa: CATSRVGTGNTIYF; cdr3_nt: TGTGCCACCAGCAGAGTCGGGACTGGAAACACCATATATTTT
v_call: TRBV30; clone_size: few; j_call: TRBJ2-3; d_call: NA; cdr3_aa: CAWTGGITDTQYF; cdr3_nt: TGTGCCTGGACGGGCGGGATCACAGATACGCAGTATTTT
v_call: TRBV27; clone_size: once; j_call: TRBJ1-4; d_call: TRBD1; cdr3_aa: CASSPGTGLDEKLFF; cdr3_nt: TGTGCCAGCAGCCCTGGGACAGGGCTTGATGAAAAACTGTTTTTT
v_call: TRBV5-1; clone_size: NA; j_call: TRBJ1-2; d_call: TRBD1; cdr3_aa: CASSLGQGAYGYTF; cdr3_nt: TGCGCCAGCAGCCTAGGACAGGGGGCATATGGCTACACCTTC
v_call: TRBV2; clone_size: NA; j_call: TRBJ2-3; d_call: NA; cdr3_aa: CASIRDFPDTQYF; cdr3_nt: TGTGCCAGCATACGGGACTTCCCAGATACGCAGTATTTT
v_call: TRBV9; clone_size: NA; j_call: TRBJ2-5; d_call: TRBD2; cdr3_aa: CASSARLAGGVYQETQYF; cdr3_nt: TGTGCCAGCAGCGCCAGACTAGCGGGAGGAGTGTACCAAGAGACCCAGTACTTC
v_call: TRBV29-1; clone_size: once; j_call: TRBJ1-2; d_call: NA; cdr3_aa: CSVESSTAYGYTF; cdr3_nt: TGCAGCGTTGAGAGCTCAACAGCCTATGGCTACACCTTC
v_call: TRBV7-2; clone_size: NA; j_call: TRBJ2-7; d_call: TRBD2; cdr3_aa: CASSTLRTSGSYEQYF; cdr3_nt: TGTGCCAGCAGCACTCTCCGGACTAGCGGGAGCTACGAGCAGTACTTC
v_call: TRBV25-1; clone_size: NA; j_call: TRBJ1-2; d_call: NA; cdr3_aa: CASSDGYGYTF; cdr3_nt: TGTGCCAGCAGTGACGGCTATGGCTACACCTTC
v_call: TRBV27; clone_size: NA; j_call: TRBJ2-2; d_call: NA; cdr3_aa: CASSSWSLWRITNTGELFF; cdr3_nt: TGTGCCAGCAGTTCCTGGTCCTTATGGAGGATTACGAACACCGGGGAGCTGTTTTTT
v_call: TRBV7-2; clone_size: NA; j_call: TRBJ2-2; d_call: NA; cdr3_aa: CASSLGSGTGELFF; cdr3_nt: TGTGCCAGCAGCTTAGGATCGGGCACCGGGGAGCTGTTTTTT
v_call: TRBV19; clone_size: NA; j_call: TRBJ2-3; d_call: TRBD2; cdr3_aa: CASSPTGTSDTDTQYF; cdr3_nt: TGTGCCAGTAGCCCGACCGGGACTAGCGACACAGATACGCAGTATTTT
v_call: TRBV7-9; clone_size: NA; j_call: TRBJ1-2; d_call: NA; cdr3_aa: CSSSFGGFSGYTF; cdr3_nt: TGTTCCAGCAGCTTTGGCGGGTTCTCTGGCTACACCTTC
v_call: TRBV5-1; clone_size: NA; j_call: TRBJ2-7; d_call: TRBD2; cdr3_aa: CASSLGVTSSSYEQYF; cdr3_nt: TGCGCCAGCAGCTTGGGGGTGACTAGCAGCTCCTACGAGCAGTACTTC
v_call: TRBV27; clone_size: NA; j_call: TRBJ1-1; d_call: TRBD1; cdr3_aa: CASSQGQGRTFF; cdr3_nt: TGTGCCAGCAGCCAAGGACAGGGGCGAACTTTCTTT
v_call: TRBV6-6; clone_size: few; j_call: TRBJ2-7; d_call: NA; cdr3_aa: CASSYLKRQAPYEQYF; cdr3_nt: TGTGCCAGCAGTTACTTGAAGCGACAGGCCCCTTACGAGCAGTACTTC
v_call: TRBV4-1; clone_size: NA; j_call: TRBJ2-7; d_call: NA; cdr3_aa: CASSRGTGGYEQYF; cdr3_nt: TGCGCCAGCAGCCGCGGGACGGGTGGCTACGAGCAGTACTTC
v_call: TRBV15; clone_size: NA; j_call: TRBJ2-1; d_call: TRBD2; cdr3_aa: CATSSTLAGGPGNEQFF; cdr3_nt: TGTGCCACCAGCAGCACCCTAGCGGGAGGGCCTGGGAATGAGCAGTTCTTC
v_call: TRBV28; clone_size: NA; j_call: TRBJ2-2; d_call: TRBD2; cdr3_aa: CASSLSGARPLGELFF; cdr3_nt: TGTGCCAGCAGTTTAAGCGGGGCTAGGCCCCTCGGGGAGCTGTTTTTT
v_call: TRBV11-2; clone_size: NA; j_call: TRBJ2-5; d_call: NA; cdr3_aa: CASGHERRLLKETQYF; cdr3_nt: TGTGCCAGCGGCCATGAGCGTCGCCTCCTAAAAGAGACCCAGTACTTC
v_call: TRBV15; clone_size: NA; j_call: TRBJ2-5; d_call: NA; cdr3_aa: CATSRGVAGQETQYF; cdr3_nt: TGTGCCACCAGCAGGGGCGTTGCGGGCCAAGAGACCCAGTACTTC
v_call: TRBV10-3; clone_size: NA; j_call: TRBJ2-5; d_call: TRBD1; cdr3_aa: CAISMGQGIETQYF; cdr3_nt: TGTGCCATCAGTATGGGACAGGGGATTGAGACCCAGTACTTC
v_call: TRBV19; clone_size: NA; j_call: TRBJ2-7; d_call: NA; cdr3_aa: CASRGLDSDYYEQYF; cdr3_nt: TGTGCCAGTAGGGGTCTCGACAGTGATTACTACGAGCAGTACTTC
v_call: TRBV9; clone_size: NA; j_call: TRBJ1-2; d_call: TRBD1; cdr3_aa: CASRRGLDGYTF; cdr3_nt: TGTGCCAGCAGAAGGGGGCTTGATGGCTACACCTTC
v_call: TRBV28; clone_size: few; j_call: TRBJ2-7; d_call: TRBD1; cdr3_aa: CASSSGTASYEQYF; cdr3_nt: TGTGCCAGCAGTTCCGGGACAGCCTCCTACGAGCAGTACTTC
v_call: TRBV6-1; clone_size: NA; j_call: TRBJ2-7; d_call: TRBD1; cdr3_aa: CASSVVGQGLYEQYF; cdr3_nt: TGTGCCAGCAGTGTAGTGGGACAGGGTCTCTACGAGCAGTACTTC
v_call: TRBV5-1; clone_size: NA; j_call: TRBJ2-2; d_call: NA; cdr3_aa: CASSLGRVDTGELFF; cdr3_nt: TGCGCCAGCAGCTTGGGCAGGGTCGACACCGGGGAGCTGTTTTTT
v_call: TRBV27; clone_size: NA; j_call: TRBJ2-7; d_call: NA; cdr3_aa: CASRARGGYYEQYF; cdr3_nt: TGTGCCAGCAGGGCGAGGGGGGGGTACTACGAGCAGTACTTC
v_call: TRBV7-9; clone_size: few; j_call: TRBJ1-5; d_call: NA; cdr3_aa: CASSLARGGTNQPQHF; cdr3_nt: TGTGCCAGCAGCTTAGCTCGAGGAGGGACCAATCAGCCCCAGCATTTT
v_call: TRBV5-1; clone_size: NA; j_call: TRBJ1-1; d_call: TRBD1; cdr3_aa: CASSSGQGTTEAFF; cdr3_nt: TGCGCCAGCAGCTCGGGACAGGGAACCACTGAAGCTTTCTTT
v_call: TRBV9; clone_size: NA; j_call: TRBJ1-2; d_call: NA; cdr3_aa: CASSVGEGGRYGYTF; cdr3_nt: TGTGCCAGCAGCGTAGGGGAGGGGGGTCGCTATGGCTACACCTTC
v_call: TRBV27; clone_size: NA; j_call: TRBJ2-3; d_call: NA; cdr3_aa: CASSPQESTDTQYF; cdr3_nt: TGTGCCAGCAGTCCACAGGAGTCCACAGATACGCAGTATTTT
v_call: TRBV5-1; clone_size: NA; j_call: TRBJ1-2; d_call: TRBD1; cdr3_aa: CASSWKTGNEHGYTF; cdr3_nt: TGCGCCAGCAGCTGGAAGACAGGGAACGAGCATGGCTACACCTTC
v_call: TRBV15; clone_size: NA; j_call: TRBJ1-5; d_call: NA; cdr3_aa: CATSRVPTPNSNQPQHF; cdr3_nt: TGTGCCACCAGCAGAGTTCCGACACCTAATAGCAATCAGCCCCAGCATTTT
v_call: TRBV15; clone_size: NA; j_call: TRBJ2-1; d_call: TRBD1; cdr3_aa: CATSRTGRTGASEQFF; cdr3_nt: TGTGCCACCAGCAGGACCGGGAGGACAGGGGCGTCTGAGCAGTTCTTC
v_call: TRBV25-1; clone_size: NA; j_call: TRBJ2-1; d_call: TRBD2; cdr3_aa: CASSERPGLAKNNEQFF; cdr3_nt: TGTGCCAGCAGTGAGCGACCGGGACTAGCGAAGAACAATGAGCAGTTCTTC
v_call: TRBV9; clone_size: once; j_call: TRBJ2-1; d_call: TRBD1; cdr3_aa: CASSVGGGGQGAGEQFF; cdr3_nt: TGTGCCAGCAGCGTAGGAGGTGGGGGACAGGGGGCGGGCGAGCAGTTCTTC
v_call: TRBV6-5; clone_size: NA; j_call: TRBJ1-5; d_call: NA; cdr3_aa: CASRPPGGPQHF; cdr3_nt: TGTGCCAGCAGACCTCCGGGGGGGCCCCAGCATTTT
v_call: TRBV6-1; clone_size: NA; j_call: TRBJ1-2; d_call: NA; cdr3_aa: CASSEGAGNSYGYTF; cdr3_nt: TGTGCCAGCAGTGAAGGGGCGGGGAATTCCTATGGCTACACCTTC
v_call: TRBV4-2; clone_size: NA; j_call: TRBJ2-7; d_call: NA; cdr3_aa: CASSAGFSAYEQYF; cdr3_nt: TGTGCCAGCAGCGCGGGATTTTCTGCCTACGAGCAGTACTTC
v_call: TRBV9; clone_size: NA; j_call: TRBJ2-3; d_call: TRBD2; cdr3_aa: CASGEGGDTQYF; cdr3_nt: TGTGCCAGCGGGGAGGGAGGAGATACGCAGTATTTT
v_call: TRBV5-1; clone_size: NA; j_call: TRBJ2-7; d_call: NA; cdr3_aa: CASSLIGGRSYEQYF; cdr3_nt: TGCGCCAGCAGCTTGATCGGCGGGCGTTCCTACGAGCAGTACTTC
v_call: TRBV9; clone_size: NA; j_call: TRBJ1-2; d_call: NA; cdr3_aa: CASSVDQGDGYTF; cdr3_nt: TGTGCCAGCAGCGTAGATCAAGGGGATGGCTACACCTTC
v_call: TRBV9; clone_size: NA; j_call: TRBJ2-7; d_call: TRBD1; cdr3_aa: CASSYRDRGSYEQYF; cdr3_nt: TGTGCCAGCAGCTACCGGGACAGGGGGTCCTACGAGCAGTACTTC